Sequencing of this T cell receptor (beta chain) was carried out in a study of T cell repertoires in cytomegalovirus infection. Looking at the study overall: Indications came from public TCR beta signatures; they pointed to CMV infection and to a matching HLA type.

Study observations and caveats: There were carriers of CMV plus the relevant HLA, and cumulative public TCR beta family frequency identified them.

This CDR3 comprises 13 residues. Germline-derived CDR1 and CDR2 are SEHNR and FQNEAQ (reference sequence). Trimming cost V 2 bases and J 4 bases, with 8 bases left between them. As regards this clonotype: Its target is unknown.

TCRdb re-called the reads with MiXCR, one entry per CDR3 protein. The repertoire has approximately 500,000 distinct CDR3 sequences, 26% of them found once; the top ten carry roughly an eighth. The source is a human donor in good health (CMV status not recorded). Some clones in this sample may be carry-over from other donors' samples. The V call is TRBV7-9, the J call TRBJ1-1, with D unclear. Specimen: PBMCs. This CDR3 is CASSLSSGTEAFF. The CDR3 DNA is TGTGCCAGCAGCTTATCTTCAGGCACTGAAGCTTTCTTT.